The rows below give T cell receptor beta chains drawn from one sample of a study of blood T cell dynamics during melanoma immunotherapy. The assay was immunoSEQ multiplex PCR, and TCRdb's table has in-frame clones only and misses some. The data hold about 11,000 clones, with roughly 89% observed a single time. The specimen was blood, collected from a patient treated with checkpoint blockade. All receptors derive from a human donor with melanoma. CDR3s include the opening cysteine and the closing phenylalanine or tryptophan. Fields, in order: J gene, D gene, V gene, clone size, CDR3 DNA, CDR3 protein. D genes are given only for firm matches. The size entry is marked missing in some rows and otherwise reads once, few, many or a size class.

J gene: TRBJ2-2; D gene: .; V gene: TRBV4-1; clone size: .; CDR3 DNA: TGCGCCAGCAGCCCGCGTCGGTCCGGGGAGCTGTTTTTT; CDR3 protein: CASSPRRSGELFF
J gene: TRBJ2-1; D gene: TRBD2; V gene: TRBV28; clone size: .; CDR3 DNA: TGTGCCAGCAGCCCAGCGGGAGGAGGTGAGCAGTTCTTC; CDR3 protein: CASSPAGGGEQFF
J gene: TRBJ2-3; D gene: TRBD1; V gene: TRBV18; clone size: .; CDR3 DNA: TGTGCCAGCTCGGGGCAGGGGGACCACACAGATACGCAGTATTTT; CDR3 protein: CASSGQGDHTDTQYF
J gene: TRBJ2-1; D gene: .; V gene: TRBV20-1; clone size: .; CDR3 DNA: TGCAGTGCCGCAGGACCTCTTGAGCAGTTCTTC; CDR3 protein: CSAAGPLEQFF
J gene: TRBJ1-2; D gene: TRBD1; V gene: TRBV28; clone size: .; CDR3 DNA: TGTGCCAGCAGTTTAATAGGGGGCAGCTATGGCTACACCTTC; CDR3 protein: CASSLIGGSYGYTF
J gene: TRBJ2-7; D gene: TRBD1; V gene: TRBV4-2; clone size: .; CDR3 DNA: TGTGCCAGCAGCCAAGATGAGGGGACAGGGGGCTACGAGCAGTACTTC; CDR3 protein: CASSQDEGTGGYEQYF
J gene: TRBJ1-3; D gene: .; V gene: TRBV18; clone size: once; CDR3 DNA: TGTGCCAGCTCACGTTGGGGGTCTGGAAACACCATATATTTT; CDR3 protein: CASSRWGSGNTIYF
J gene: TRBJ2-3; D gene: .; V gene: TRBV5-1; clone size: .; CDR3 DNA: TGCGCCAGCAGCTTGTCCACCCAGGGGGGCCCAGATACGCAGTATTTT; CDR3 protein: CASSLSTQGGPDTQYF
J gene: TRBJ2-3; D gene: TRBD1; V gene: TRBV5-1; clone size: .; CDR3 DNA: TGCGCCAGCGGACAGGGGGCGCGTCCCACAGATACGCAGTATTTT; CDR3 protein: CASGQGARPTDTQYF
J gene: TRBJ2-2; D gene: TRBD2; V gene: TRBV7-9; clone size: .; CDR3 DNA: TGTGCCAGCAGCCCAGGACTAGCGTTGCCGAACACCGGGGAGCTGTTTTTT; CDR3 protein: CASSPGLALPNTGELFF
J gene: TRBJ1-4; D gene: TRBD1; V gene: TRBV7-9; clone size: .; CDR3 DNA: TGTGCCAGCAGTGGGACAGGGGGTGAAAAACTGTTTTTT; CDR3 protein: CASSGTGGEKLFF
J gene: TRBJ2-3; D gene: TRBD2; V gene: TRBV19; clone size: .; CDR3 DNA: TGTGCCAGTAGTACCCTAGCGGGTAGCACAGATACGCAGTATTTT; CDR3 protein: CASSTLAGSTDTQYF
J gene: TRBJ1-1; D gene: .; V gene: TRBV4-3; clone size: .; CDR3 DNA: TGCGCCAGCAGCCCCGTTGGTGGGTCTCCTTGGGCGAACACTGAAGCTTTCTTT; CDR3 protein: CASSPVGGSPWANTEAFF
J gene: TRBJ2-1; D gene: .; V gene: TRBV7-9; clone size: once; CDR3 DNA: TGTGCCAGCAGCACCCAGGGGGGTGAGCAGTTCTTC; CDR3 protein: CASSTQGGEQFF
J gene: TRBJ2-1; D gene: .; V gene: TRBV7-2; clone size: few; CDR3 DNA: TGTGCCAGCAGCTTAGAGGCAGAGAATGAGCAGTTCTTC; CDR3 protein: CASSLEAENEQFF